The 18 T cell receptor beta chains below were found in one sample sequenced in a study of tumor-infiltrating lymphocytes in primary liver carcinoma listed by TCRdb under 2017. Total RNA and DNA were co-extracted from about 19-30 mg of bulk tissue with the AllPrep DNA/RNA mini kit, without cell sorting. The sequencing machine was an Illumina HiSeq 2500. TCRbeta-specific cDNA was reverse-transcribed from approximately 460 ng total RNA using a constant-region primer and ProtoScript II reverse transcriptase. TCRbeta libraries were built with three nested multiplex PCR rounds, a slightly modified ARM-PCR procedure. Multiplex TRBV1-TRBV30 forward primers and a Cbeta reverse primer were used in the first two PCR rounds, each of which was run for around 10 cycles. TCRdb reran the public reads through fastp at Q25 and MiXCR, keeping productive beta chains. When rows share a CDR3 protein, they turn into one entry using the most common DNA and genes. The sample table records about 99,000 distinct CDR3 sequences; roughly 69% of these occur just once. The ten largest clonotypes hold over 7.5% of the sample.

The specimen sequenced was liver tumor tissue from sampling region 5. What this sample's cell subset or site label stands for: tumor region T5, tumor centre. Receptor source: a woman aged 60-75 years with primary liver carcinoma and hepatitis B virus infection.

Note on this clonotype: A junction end diverges from the germline sequence, so it may reflect a read error. This rearrangement joins TRBV6-2 or TRBV6-3 to TRBJ2-3; D may be TRBD1 (5 bases). Germline V gene data show CDR1 as MNHEY and CDR2 as SVGEGT. The CDR3 has 13 amino acids. This chain's CDR3 is CASDRFIADTQYF. For the CDR3, the DNA is TGTGCCAGCGACAGATTTATAGCAGATACCCAGTATTTT.

In this sample, this clonotype turned up once. The chain joins TRBV4-2 to TRBJ2-2, with D perhaps matching TRBD1 (6 bases). The germline CDR1 and CDR2 sequences are LGHNA and YNFKEQ. CDR3 length equals 15 residues. V was cut by 10 bases and J by 5 bases, with 20 bases left in between. In DNA, the CDR3 is TGTGCCAATAGCCTGACTGGGGGCCGAACCGGGGAGCTGTTTTTT. This translates into CANSLTGGRTGELFF.

A note on this clonotype: This may come from a read error, since a much larger clone is one base off. J is TRBJ2-3 and V is TRBV6-6; maybe TRBD1 (6 bases). V shed 5 bases and J shed 5 bases, with 20 bases lying between them. The CDR3 is 16 amino acids. Germline lookup yields CDR1 MNHNY and CDR2 SVGAGI (reference sequence). CDR3 sequence: CASSRAGTTIRDTQYF. CDR3 bases: TGTGCCAGCAGTCGTGCCGGGACAACTATCAGAGATACGCAGTATTTT.

The rearrangement joins TRBV7-2 to TRBJ2-7; 8 bases are shared with TRBD1. CDR1 and CDR2 from the germline V gene are SGHTA and FQGNSA. This CDR3 comprises 18 residues. Losses at the gene ends were 9 bases for V and 0 bases for J; bases not matched to a gene: 19. The DNA of the CDR3 is TGTGCCAGTAGCAGACCGAAAGGACAGGGCTATAGCTCCTACGAGCAGTACTTC. Translating it yields CASSRPKGQGYSSYEQYF.

This clonotype has a single count. J is TRBJ2-2 and V is TRBV7-9, with TRBD1 identical over 8 bases. CDR1 and CDR2 (germline): SEHNR, FQNEAQ (reference sequence). The junction had 13 bases not matched to a gene; V was cut back by 5 bases and J by 8 bases. The CDR3 length is 16 residues. The CDR3: CASSRQTGVPSGELFF. The CDR3 nucleotides are TGTGCCAGCAGCCGACAGACAGGGGTCCCCTCTGGGGAGCTGTTTTTT.

A word on this clonotype: Compared with germline, one end of the junction differs, possibly owing to a read error. The chain recombines TRBV29-1 with TRBJ2-5, with D possibly being TRBD1 (5 bases). CDR1 and CDR2 (germline): SQVTM, ANQGSEA. This CDR3 spans 11 amino acids. CDR3 coding DNA: TGCTGCGTTAGAGTTGGAGAGCAGGGATACTTC. It translates to CCVRVGEQGYF.

This clonotype came up once. CDR3 sequence reads: CVSSLEGRMGVYGYTF. The CDR3 DNA sequence: TGTGTTAGCAGCTTAGAAGGGCGCATGGGGGTCTATGGCTACACCTTC. This sequence joins TRBV11-3 and TRBJ1-2; possible D gene TRBD1, 5 bases. CDR1 SGHNT and CDR2 YENEEA come from the germline V gene. The CDR3 length is 16 residues.

V gene TRBV11-1 combines with J gene TRBJ2-1; TRBD1 is a possible D gene (5 bases). Germline CDR1 reads SGHAT; CDR2 reads FQDESV (reference sequence). V was cut by 9 bases and J by 11 bases, with 17 bases left in between. This CDR3 is 12 amino acids long. The CDR3 sequence: CASSLDRNKQFF. CDR3 nucleotide sequence: TGTGCCAGTAGCCTTGACAGAAATAAGCAGTTCTTC. Full variable domain (remainder filled in from reference TRBV11-1 and TRBJ2-1): EAEVAQSPRYKITEKSQAVAFWCDPISGHATLYWYRQILGQGPELLVQFQDESVVDDSQLPKDRFSAERLKGVDSTLKIQPAELGDSAMYLCASSLDRNKQFFGPGTRLTVL.

The chain recombines TRBV6-5 with TRBJ1-2; 11 nucleotides match TRBD1. This CDR3 is 13 amino acids long. Germline assignment: CDR1 MNHEY and CDR2 SVGAGI. In DNA, the CDR3 is TGTGTCAGTAGACCGGACAGGGGGCTTGGCTACACCTTC. Its translation: CVSRPDRGLGYTF.

This clonotype turned up a few times. This chain connects TRBV5-1 to TRBJ2-1; weak D call: TRBD2 (6 bases). Germline V lookup: CDR1 SGHRS, CDR2 YFSETQ. The V end was cut by 4 bases, the J end by 7 bases, with 24 bases between. The CDR3 length is 17 residues. The CDR3 here is CASSPVTSRSIGNEQFF. The CDR3 nucleotides are TGCGCCAGCAGCCCCGTTACTAGCAGGAGCATCGGTAATGAGCAGTTCTTC.

As concerns this clonotype: Possible read error: a much larger clone is one base away. The chain has TRBV7-9 and TRBJ2-7; 12 bases match TRBD1. From germline, CDR1 is SEHNR and CDR2 FQNEAQ (reference sequence). V gave up 7 bases and J gave up 4 bases; unmatched junction bases: 5. This CDR3 has 14 amino acids. The CDR3 nucleotides read TGTGCCAGCATCCTGGGACAGGGGGCTTACGAGCAGTACTTC. Its translation: CASILGQGAYEQYF.

This chain joins TRBV5-1 and TRBJ2-3; TRBD2 agrees at 8 bases. Germline CDR1 SGHRS, CDR2 YFSETQ. The CDR3 is 16 residues long. V dropped 4 bases and J dropped 0; count of bases not matched to a gene: 7. CDR3 region: CASSPLTSASTDTQYF. DNA of the CDR3: TGCGCCAGCAGCCCATTGACTAGCGCTAGCACAGATACGCAGTATTTT.

This clonotype came up once. This may be a read error: a much more frequent sequence differs by one nucleotide. The rearrangement joins TRBV28 to TRBJ2-5; TRBD2 matches 8 bases. Germline V gene data show CDR1 as MDHEN and CDR2 as SYDVKM. The CDR3 extends over 16 amino acids. The CDR3 loop is CASSFQRGTYQETQHF. Here the CDR3 DNA reads TGTGCCAGCAGTTTCCAGCGGGGGACGTACCAAGAGACCCAGCACTTC.

This clonotype has ten or more counts. The V and J genes are TRBV30 and TRBJ1-4, with TRBD1 matching over 8 bases. With 3 bases clipped from V and 8 bases from J, the junction kept 11 bases outside the gene matches. CDR1 is GTSNPN, CDR2 SVGIG, per germline (reference sequence). The CDR3 covers 15 residues. The CDR3: CAWSPTTGAREKLFF. The DNA for the CDR3 is TGTGCCTGGAGCCCAACGACAGGGGCGCGCGAAAAACTGTTTTTT. Supplemented by reference TRBV30 and TRBJ1-4, the full variable domain reads SQTIHQWPATLVQPVGSPLSLECTVEGTSNPNLYWYRQAAGRGLQLLFYSVGIGQISSEVPQNLSASRPQDRQFILSSKKLLLSDSGFYLCAWSPTTGAREKLFFGSGTQLSVL.

V usage is TRBV2 and J usage is TRBJ2-1, with D perhaps being TRBD1 or TRBD2 (5 bases each). Trimming shortened V by 6 bases and J by 7 bases, and 16 bases separated the two germline ends. Germline CDR1 reads SNHLY; CDR2 reads FYNNEI. CDR3 size: 14 residues. CDR3 nucleotides: TGTGCCAGCAGACCCGGGACGGGGTCGAATGAGCAGTTCTTC. Encoded protein: CASRPGTGSNEQFF.

About this clonotype itself: This may arise from a read error, as a much more abundant clone is one base away. V gene TRBV28 combines with J gene TRBJ1-1, with no clear D. CDR3 length: 13 amino acids. Germline V gene sequence: CDR1 MDHEN, CDR2 SYDVKM. CDR3 in amino acids: CTSSLFVRTEAFF. CDR3 nucleotide sequence: TGTACCAGCAGTTTATTTGTCAGGACGGAAGCTTTCTTT. Using reference TRBV28 and TRBJ1-1 for the parts outside the CDR3, the full variable domain is DVKVTQSSRYLVKRTGEKVFLECVQDMDHENMFWYRQDPGLGLRLIYFSYDVKMKEKGDIPEGYSVSREKKERFSLILESASTNQTSMYLCTSSLFVRTEAFFGQGTRLTVV.

A remark on this clonotype: Because it lacks the conserved phenylalanine or tryptophan at the end, this CDR3 is likely a read error. The chain links TRBV12-3 or TRBV12-4 to TRBJ2-2, with D possibly matching TRBD1 (5 bases). The CDR3 is 13 amino acids. V dropped 6 bases and J dropped 8 bases, with 13 bases sitting between them. The CDR3 loop reads CASSRQITGELFS. Written as DNA, the CDR3 is TGTGCCAGCAGCCGACAGATCACAGGGGAGCTGTTTTCT.

About this clonotype: A much bigger clone sits one base away, suggesting this may be a read error. V gene TRBV2 combines with J gene TRBJ2-7; TRBD1 aligns across 8 bases. The CDR3 has 14 residues. Per the germline V gene, CDR1 is SNHLY and CDR2 is FYNNEI. CDR3 sequence: CASTADRVRYDQYF. In DNA, the CDR3 is TGTGCCAGCACCGCGGACAGGGTACGGTACGATCAGTACTTC.